Listed below are T cell receptor beta chains from one sample, sequenced in a study of OX40 agonist ivuxolimab in advanced cancers. The assay was immunoSEQ multiplex PCR, and TCRdb's table has in-frame clones only and misses some. The sample records tens of thousands of clones, 85% being singletons. The material was CD4+ or CD8+ T cells sorted from blood, obtained in a trial of the OX40 agonist ivuxolimab. Source of these receptors: an adult with an advanced solid tumor such as melanoma, head and neck, liver or kidney cancer. The CDR3 runs from the conserved cysteine through the conserved F or W. The order of the fields is D gene, clone size, J gene, V gene, CDR3 DNA, CDR3 protein. The D gene is left open where the match is weak. The size field is filled for only some rows; it gives once, few, many or a size class.

>NA|NA|TRBJ1-2|TRBV4-1
TGCGCCAGCAGCCAAGCCGGCAGGGGAAAAGGGTATGGCTACACCTTC
CASSQAGRGKGYGYTF
>NA|NA|TRBJ2-5|TRBV6-6
TGTGCCAGCAGTTACTCCGTGGGGACCCAGTACTTC
CASSYSVGTQYF
>TRBD1|NA|TRBJ1-2|TRBV19
TGTGCCAGTAGCAACTTCCGGGACAGGGGGCATTATGGCTACACCTTC
CASSNFRDRGHYGYTF
>NA|NA|TRBJ1-5|TRBV7-2
TGTGCCAGCAGCTTTGATAAGCTCCAGCCCCAGCATTTT
CASSFDKLQPQHF
>NA|NA|TRBJ2-1|TRBV7-9
TGTGCCAGCAGCTTTACGTGGGGTAAGGGGCACAATGAGCAGTTCTTC
CASSFTWGKGHNEQFF
>TRBD1|NA|TRBJ2-1|TRBV7-9
TGTGCCAGCAGCCTTAGGGGGCAGTCCTTGCATGAGCAGTTCTTC
CASSLRGQSLHEQFF
>NA|NA|TRBJ1-2|TRBV5-1
TGCGCCAGCAGCTTGGTTCCAGGGACTAACTATGGCTACACCTTC
CASSLVPGTNYGYTF
>NA|NA|TRBJ1-3|TRBV4-3
TGCGCCAGCAGCCAAGGGGTCAGCACCATATATTTT
CASSQGVSTIYF
>NA|NA|TRBJ2-2|TRBV5-1
TGCGCCAGCAGCTTGGGCTCCGGCACCGGGGAGCTGTTTTTT
CASSLGSGTGELFF
>NA|NA|TRBJ2-1|TRBV20-1
TGCAGTGCTAGGAGTTCGGTATCGCAGTTCTTC
CSARSSVSQFF
>TRBD1|few|TRBJ1-2|TRBV6-4
TGTGCCACCCGGACAGGGGACTATGGCTACACCTTC
CATRTGDYGYTF
>NA|NA|TRBJ2-3|TRBV30
TGTGCCTGGAGTGTAGGGGGGAACACAGATACGCAGTATTTT
CAWSVGGNTDTQYF
>NA|NA|TRBJ2-1|TRBV7-2
TGTGCCAGCAGTGGAGGGGGGGTATCAGGCAATGAGCAGTTCTTC
CASSGGGVSGNEQFF
>NA|NA|TRBJ1-2|TRBV5-6
TGTGCCAGCAGCTTGGTTGGGGTGCGGGGCTACACCTTC
CASSLVGVRGYTF
>NA|NA|TRBJ1-6|TRBV10-3
TGTGCCATCAGCGCGGACATGCTTGATTCACCCCTCCACTTT
CAISADMLDSPLHF
>NA|NA|TRBJ1-6|TRBV30
TGTGCCTGGAGTTCCCCAGGGGTTGGTTCACCCCTCCACTTT
CAWSSPGVGSPLHF
>NA|NA|TRBJ2-4|TRBV28
TGTGCCAGCCGTCAATTAATCAAAAACATTCAGTACTTC
CASRQLIKNIQYF
>TRBD1|NA|TRBJ2-3|TRBV7-7
TGTGCTAGCAGCTTGGGACAGGACGGCGATACGCAGTATTTT
CASSLGQDGDTQYF
>NA|NA|TRBJ1-1|TRBV5-1
TGCGCCAGCAGCTTAAATGGGGGGAACACTGAAGCTTTCTTT
CASSLNGGNTEAFF
>TRBD2|NA|TRBJ2-7|TRBV10-2
TGCGCCAGCAGTCCAGGGACTAGCGGGGGGGTTAGTCACGAGCAGTACTTC
CASSPGTSGGVSHEQYF
>TRBD1|NA|TRBJ2-1|TRBV27
TGTGCCAGCAGTAGTTCCGGGACAGAGAACAATGAGCAGTTCTTC
CASSSSGTENNEQFF
>TRBD1|NA|TRBJ2-3|TRBV7-9
TGTGCCAGCAGAGAAGGGGGCCCAACAGATACGCAGTATTTT
CASREGGPTDTQYF
>NA|few|TRBJ2-3|TRBV4-3
TGCGCCAGCAGCCCCGATCGGGGTAATGGGGGCACAGATACGCAGTATTTT
CASSPDRGNGGTDTQYF
>NA|NA|TRBJ2-7|TRBV7-6
TGTGCCAGCAGCTTAAAGGGGGGCGGAGAGCAGTACTTC
CASSLKGGGEQYF
>NA|NA|TRBJ1-2|TRBV6-1
TGTGCCAGCAGTGGCAGGGAGAGGTATGGCTACACCTTC
CASSGRERYGYTF
>NA|NA|TRBJ1-5|TRBV19
TGTGCCAGTAGTATCGAGGCGGGACGGCTAAATCAGCCCCAGCATTTT
CASSIEAGRLNQPQHF
>NA|NA|TRBJ2-2|TRBV5-5
TGTGCCAGCAGCTTTTTGGACACCGGGGAGCTGTTTTTT
CASSFLDTGELFF
>NA|once|TRBJ1-1|TRBV14
TGTGCCAGCAGCCAATACGGGACACTGGGCACTGAAGCTTTCTTT
CASSQYGTLGTEAFF
>NA|NA|TRBJ1-6|TRBV28
TGTGCCAGCAGAAAGACGGTGAGCTCCTATAATTCACCCCTCCACTTT
CASRKTVSSYNSPLHF
>NA|NA|TRBJ1-5|TRBV7-8
TGTGCCAGCAGCTTAGGAGGGCGCGTTATCAATCAGCCCCAGCATTTT
CASSLGGRVINQPQHF
>TRBD1|NA|TRBJ2-3|TRBV19
TGTGCCAGTAGTATGACAGGGAGCCACACAGATACGCAGTATTTT
CASSMTGSHTDTQYF
>TRBD1|NA|TRBJ2-7|TRBV5-4
TGTGCCAGCAGCCGGGGACAGGGCTTCTCCTCCTACGAGCAGTACTTC
CASSRGQGFSSYEQYF
>NA|NA|TRBJ1-1|TRBV15
TGTGCCACCAGCATTGGGGGCTCGGGAACTGAAGCTTTCTTT
CATSIGGSGTEAFF
>TRBD1|NA|TRBJ1-3|TRBV29-1
TGCAGCGTCGATATGACAGGGAGTGGAAACACCATATATTTT
CSVDMTGSGNTIYF
>TRBD2|NA|TRBJ2-1|TRBV10-1
TGCGCCAGCAGGACGGGGGGTCTCGGGGATGAGCAGTTCTTC
CASRTGGLGDEQFF
>NA|once|TRBJ1-6|TRBV28
TGTGCCAGCCGTACACAGCATAATTCACCCCTCCACTTT
CASRTQHNSPLHF
>TRBD1|NA|TRBJ2-1|TRBV10-3
TGTGCCATCAGTGAAGACCCGCCAGGGGACAGGGCGGATGAGCAGTTCTTC
CAISEDPPGDRADEQFF
>TRBD2|NA|TRBJ2-3|TRBV5-4
TGTGCCAGCAGCGAGGGACTAGCGGGCACAGATACGCAGTATTTT
CASSEGLAGTDTQYF
>NA|NA|TRBJ1-2|TRBV27
TGTGCCAGCAGTTTAGTTGAAGGTTGGGGCTACACCTTC
CASSLVEGWGYTF
>NA|NA|TRBJ2-5|TRBV7-2
TGTGCCAGCAGCTTGGTCTGGCGCCAAGAGACCCAGTACTTC
CASSLVWRQETQYF
>NA|NA|TRBJ2-1|TRBV10-3
TGTGCCATCAGCCAGAGGCCCAACAATGAGCAGTTCTTC
CAISQRPNNEQFF
>TRBD1|NA|TRBJ1-5|TRBV7-2
TGTGCCAGCAGCACCGGACAGGTTCAGCGTCAGCCCCAGCATTTT
CASSTGQVQRQPQHF